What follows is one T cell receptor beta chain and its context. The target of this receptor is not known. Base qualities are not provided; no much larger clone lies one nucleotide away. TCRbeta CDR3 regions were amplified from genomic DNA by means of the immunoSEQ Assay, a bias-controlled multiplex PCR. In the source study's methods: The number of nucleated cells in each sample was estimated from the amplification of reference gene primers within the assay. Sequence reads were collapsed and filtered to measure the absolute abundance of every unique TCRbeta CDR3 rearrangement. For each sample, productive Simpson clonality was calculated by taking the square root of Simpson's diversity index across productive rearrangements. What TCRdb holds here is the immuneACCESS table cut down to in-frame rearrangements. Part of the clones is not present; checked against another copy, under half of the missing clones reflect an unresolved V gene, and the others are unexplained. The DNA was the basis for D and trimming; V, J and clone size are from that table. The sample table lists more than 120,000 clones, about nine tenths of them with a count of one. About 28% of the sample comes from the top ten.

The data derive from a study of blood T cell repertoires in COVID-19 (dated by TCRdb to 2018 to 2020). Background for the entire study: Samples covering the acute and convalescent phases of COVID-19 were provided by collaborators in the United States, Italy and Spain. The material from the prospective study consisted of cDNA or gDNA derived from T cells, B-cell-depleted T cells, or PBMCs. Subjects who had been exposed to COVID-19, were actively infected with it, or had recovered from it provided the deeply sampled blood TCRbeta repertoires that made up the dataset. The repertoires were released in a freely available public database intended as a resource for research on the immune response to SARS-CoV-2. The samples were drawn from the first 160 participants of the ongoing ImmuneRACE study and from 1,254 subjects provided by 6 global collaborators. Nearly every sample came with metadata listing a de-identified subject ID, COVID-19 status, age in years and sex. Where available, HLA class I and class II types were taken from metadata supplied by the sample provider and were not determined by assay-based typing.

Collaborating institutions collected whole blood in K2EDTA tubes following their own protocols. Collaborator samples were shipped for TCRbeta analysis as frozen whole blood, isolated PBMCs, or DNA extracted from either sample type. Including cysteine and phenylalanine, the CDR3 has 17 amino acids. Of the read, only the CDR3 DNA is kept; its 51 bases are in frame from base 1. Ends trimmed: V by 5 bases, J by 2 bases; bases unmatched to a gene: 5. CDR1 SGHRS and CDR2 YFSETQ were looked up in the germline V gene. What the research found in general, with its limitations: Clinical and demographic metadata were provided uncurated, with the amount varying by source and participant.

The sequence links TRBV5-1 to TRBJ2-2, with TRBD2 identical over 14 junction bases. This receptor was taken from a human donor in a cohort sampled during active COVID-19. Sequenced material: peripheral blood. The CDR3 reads CASSLTSGGANTGELFF. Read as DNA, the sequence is TGCGCCAGCAGTTTGACTAGCGGGGGGGCAAACACCGGGGAGCTGTTTTTT.